This T cell receptor (beta chain) derives from a study of T-cell memory formation after mild COVID-19. Whole-study findings and limits: Later expanders leaned CD4+, whereas day 15 to 85 contracting clones were balanced CD4/CD8. Memory sampled before infection contained some responding clones, suggesting cross-reactive memory joined. Among CD4+ contracting clones, most were CM and EM, and CD8+ ones EMRA. The SARS-CoV-2 specificity of second-wave clones reaching peak at day 37 remained unverified.

In TCRdb, the 5' RACE reads were re-called with MiXCR into one record per CDR3 protein. The repertoire holds around 320,000 distinct CDR3 sequences, around 15% seen once, with over 20% in the top ten. Losses at the gene ends were 4 bases for V and 5 bases for J; bases not matched to a gene: 5. There are 14 residues in the CDR3. Per the germline V gene, CDR1 is SGHRS and CDR2 is YFSETQ. Comment on this clonotype: Its target is not known.

Sequenced input: PBMCs or a T cell subset sorted from them (not recorded which). This chain links TRBV5-1 with TRBJ2-3; 9 bases agree with TRBD1. The source of this sequence is a man in his late teens or twenties who had mild COVID-19 (a few samples of this study predate the infection). Cell type and time point are not known. The CDR3 protein is CASSLGQGKDTQYF. As DNA, the CDR3 is TGCGCCAGCAGCCTGGGACAGGGCAAAGATACGCAGTATTTT.